This T cell receptor (beta chain) was recovered during a study of T cells in tuberculosis. Study as a whole: Sequenced TCRs come from CD1B-GMM tetramer-binding T cells. This South African cohort compared adolescents with or without latent tuberculosis against adults with active tuberculosis.

This clone occurred once. Tuberculin skin test and IGRA determined adolescents' latent tuberculosis status at entry. Generated by immunoSEQ multiplex PCR, the TCRdb table keeps only in-frame clones and is missing some. The sample yields tens of thousands of clones, roughly 96% seen once. Trimming shortened V by 6 bases and J by 3 bases, and 17 bases separated the two germline ends. Germline V gene data show CDR1 as LNHDA and CDR2 as SQIVND (reference sequence). This CDR3 is 15 amino acids long. The sequence was obtained from a donor between 10 and 35 years old with latent tuberculosis or without tuberculosis infection. Sequenced material: PBMCs. V and J are TRBV19 and TRBJ1-1; D unclear. Here the CDR3 reads CASSSRNEGYTEAFF. CDR3 DNA sequence: TGTGCCAGTAGCTCCCGCAACGAGGGTTACACTGAAGCTTTCTTT. Complete variable domain (other parts from reference TRBV19 and TRBJ1-1): DGGITQSPKYLFRKEGQNVTLSCEQNLNHDAMYWYRQDPGQGLRLIYYSQIVNDFQKGDIAEGYSVSREKKESFPLTVTSAQKNPTAFYLCASSSRNEGYTEAFFGQGTRLTVV.